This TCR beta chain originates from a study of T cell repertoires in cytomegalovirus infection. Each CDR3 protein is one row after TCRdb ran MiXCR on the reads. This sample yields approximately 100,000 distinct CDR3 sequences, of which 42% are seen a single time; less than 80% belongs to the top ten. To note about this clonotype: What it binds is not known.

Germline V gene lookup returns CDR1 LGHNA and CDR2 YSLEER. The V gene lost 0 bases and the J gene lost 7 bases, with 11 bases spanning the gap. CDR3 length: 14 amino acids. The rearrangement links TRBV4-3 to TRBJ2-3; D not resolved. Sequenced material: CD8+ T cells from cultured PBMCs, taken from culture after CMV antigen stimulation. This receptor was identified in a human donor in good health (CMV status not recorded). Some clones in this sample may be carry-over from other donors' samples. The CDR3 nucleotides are TGCGCCAGCAGCCAAGACGGCTTCTCGAATACGCAGTATTTT. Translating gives CASSQDGFSNTQYF.